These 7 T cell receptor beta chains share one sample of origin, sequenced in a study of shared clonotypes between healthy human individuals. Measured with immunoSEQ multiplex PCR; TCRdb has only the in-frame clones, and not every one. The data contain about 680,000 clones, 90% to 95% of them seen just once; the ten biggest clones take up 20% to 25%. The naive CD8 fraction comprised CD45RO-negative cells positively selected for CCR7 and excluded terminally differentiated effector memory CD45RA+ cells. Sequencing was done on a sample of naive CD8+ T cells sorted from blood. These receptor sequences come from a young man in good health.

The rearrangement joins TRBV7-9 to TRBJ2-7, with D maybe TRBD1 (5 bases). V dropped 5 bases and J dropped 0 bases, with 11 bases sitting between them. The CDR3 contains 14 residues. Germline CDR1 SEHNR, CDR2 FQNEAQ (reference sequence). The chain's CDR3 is CASSHPDNSYEQYF. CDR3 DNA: TGTGCCAGCAGCCATCCGGACAACTCCTACGAGCAGTACTTC.

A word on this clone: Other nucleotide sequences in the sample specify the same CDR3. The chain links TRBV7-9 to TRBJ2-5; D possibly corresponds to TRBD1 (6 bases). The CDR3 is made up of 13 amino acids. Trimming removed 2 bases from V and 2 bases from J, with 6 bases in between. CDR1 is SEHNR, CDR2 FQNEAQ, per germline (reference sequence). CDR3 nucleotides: TGTGCCAGCAGCTTACAGGGGCAAGAGACCCAGTACTTC. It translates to CASSLQGQETQYF.

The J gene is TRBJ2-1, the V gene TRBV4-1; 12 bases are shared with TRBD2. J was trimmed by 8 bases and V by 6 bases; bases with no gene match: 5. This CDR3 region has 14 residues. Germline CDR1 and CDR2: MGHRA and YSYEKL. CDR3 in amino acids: CASRSSGRVDEQFF. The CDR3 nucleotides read TGCGCCAGCAGGTCTAGCGGGAGGGTCGATGAGCAGTTCTTC.

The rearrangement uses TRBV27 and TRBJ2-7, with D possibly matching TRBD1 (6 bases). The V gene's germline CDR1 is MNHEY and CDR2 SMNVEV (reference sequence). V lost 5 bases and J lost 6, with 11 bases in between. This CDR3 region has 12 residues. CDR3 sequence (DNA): TGTGCCAGCAGTCCTGGGGACACCGAGCAGTACTTC. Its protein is CASSPGDTEQYF.

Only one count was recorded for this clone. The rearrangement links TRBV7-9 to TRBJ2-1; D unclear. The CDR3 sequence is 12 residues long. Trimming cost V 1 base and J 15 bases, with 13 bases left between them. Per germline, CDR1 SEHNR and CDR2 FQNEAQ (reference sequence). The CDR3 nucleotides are TGTGCCAGCAGCTTAGTGCCTTATGGGCCGTTCTTC. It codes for CASSLVPYGPFF. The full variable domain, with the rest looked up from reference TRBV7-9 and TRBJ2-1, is DTGVSQNPRHKITKRGQNVTFRCDPISEHNRLYWYRQTLGQGPEFLTYFQNEAQLEKSRLLSDRFSAERPKGSFSTLEIQRTEQGDSAMYLCASSLVPYGPFFGPGTRLTVL.

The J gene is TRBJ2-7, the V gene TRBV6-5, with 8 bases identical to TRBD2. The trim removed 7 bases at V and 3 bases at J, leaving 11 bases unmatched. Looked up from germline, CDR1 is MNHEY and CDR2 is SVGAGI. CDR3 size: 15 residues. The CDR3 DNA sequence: TGTGCCAGCACCCCCGGCGCGGGAGGCGGCTACGAGCAGTACTTC. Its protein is CASTPGAGGGYEQYF.

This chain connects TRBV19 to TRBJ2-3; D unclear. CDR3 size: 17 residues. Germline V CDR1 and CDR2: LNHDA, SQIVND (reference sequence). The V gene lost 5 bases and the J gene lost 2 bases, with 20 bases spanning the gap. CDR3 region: CASSGSYRADTTDTQYF. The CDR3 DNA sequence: TGTGCCAGTAGTGGATCGTACCGGGCAGATACCACAGATACGCAGTATTTT. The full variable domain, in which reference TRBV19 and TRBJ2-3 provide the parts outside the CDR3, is DGGITQSPKYLFRKEGQNVTLSCEQNLNHDAMYWYRQDPGQGLRLIYYSQIVNDFQKGDIAEGYSVSREKKESFPLTVTSAQKNPTAFYLCASSGSYRADTTDTQYFGPGTRLTVL.